The clone carrying this T cell receptor beta chain has a handful of counts. Its specificity is not known. Tagging with unique molecular identifiers was applied to individual cDNA molecules. TCRdb recomputed calls from the 5' RACE reads with MiXCR, one row per CDR3 protein. The sample comprises around 76,000 distinct CDR3 sequences, around 11% of which are singletons, and around 4.7% rests with the top ten. The entry originates in a study of early T cells in non-severe SARS-CoV-2 infection. Broader study findings: Anti-spike CD8 responses were favored by VDJdb matching, which missed private and CD4 specificities.

The CDR3 is 17 amino acids. Germline CDR1 SQVTM, CDR2 ANQGSEA. The J segment lost 2 bases and the V segment lost 8 bases, leaving 18 bases of the junction unmatched. This clonotype was sampled from an adult who was a healthcare worker with PCR-confirmed SARS-CoV-2 infection or an uninfected control (not recorded which). The specimen sequenced was whole blood. J is TRBJ2-5 and V is TRBV29-1; TRBD1 matches at 9 bases. CDR3 protein: CSHKVSMDRGYQETQYF. The CDR3 nucleotides are TGCAGCCATAAAGTCTCAATGGACAGGGGCTATCAAGAGACCCAGTACTTC.